This TCR beta chain was observed in a study of somatic mutations in cytotoxic T cells in rheumatoid arthritis (TCRdb year 2017). Study-wide context: A FACSAria II or Sony SH800 was used to flow-sort some V beta antibody-stained T-cell populations at nearly 100% purity, and TCRB sequencing was also done on sorted V beta1+ cells. The study asked whether expanded CD8+ T-cell clones in newly diagnosed, untreated rheumatoid arthritis carry somatic mutations, and used TCRB deep sequencing to characterize clonality. A total of 65 or so rheumatoid arthritis patients and some 18 healthy controls underwent TCRB deep sequencing. The median ages of the patient and control groups were essentially identical. Overall study results and their limits: CD8+ clonality increased with age in patients (Spearman r of about 0.45) but not in healthy controls. No adjustment for multiple comparisons was made for the slight TRBV07 underrepresentation in patients. Viral specificity could not be ruled out by absence from virus-specific databases, and the antigen targets of the expanded CD8+ clones remained unknown. There was no significant difference in CD8+ T-cell clonality between rheumatoid arthritis patients and age-matched healthy controls. In about an eighth of the roughly 60 patients the largest CD8+ clone exceeded 20% of CD8+ cells, and several identical CD8+ TCRB sequences were shared between blood and synovial fluid.

Healthy controls were roughly 20 blood donors whose buffy coats were used, with a median age of roughly 53 years (range about 20-75) and around 55% female. Flow cytometry confirmed the purity of CD4+ and CD8+ cells that had been isolated by positive magnetic bead selection on an AutoMACS. Peripheral blood mononuclear cells were isolated by Ficoll-Paque PLUS density gradient separation. Nucleospin Tissue or Tissue XS kits were used to extract DNA from CD4-enriched, CD8-enriched or PBMC samples, and a Qubit 2.0 fluorometer was used for quantification. Points on this clone: The specificity of this receptor is unknown. No much larger clone is present one base from it, and per-base qualities are unavailable.

The germline V gene (reference sequence) sets CDR1 to SGHKS and CDR2 to YYEKEE. From the cysteine through the phenylalanine, the CDR3 covers 11 amino acids. Kept here is only the CDR3 DNA, which spans 33 bases and is read in frame from base 1. Sequencing of TCRB CDR3 was done on genomic DNA with the immunoSEQ assay. Concerning the study's data processing: Only productive TCRB rearrangements were included in the analyses. Clonality was expressed as a Shannon entropy-based productive clonality index, with each clone defined by a unique TCRB CDR3 sequence. To calculate repertoire overlap between two samples, the template counts of each clone were considered relative to each sample's total templates. V-gene usage from TCRB sequencing and V-gene usage measured by flow cytometry were correlated (Spearman r of approximately 0.62). TCRdb re-hosts the immuneACCESS table, in-frame sequences only. Its copies lack some clones; in the studies checked, an unresolved V gene accounts for under half of them, and the cause for the rest is not known. V and J calls and clone size are as listed in that table; D and trimming were resolved from the DNA. The sample table contains about 20,000 clones; only one count was recorded for approximately 87% of them. The ten largest account for about 16% of the sample.

The rearrangement combines TRBV5-5 with TRBJ2-3, and possibly TRBD2, on 5 matching bases. This receptor was taken from a man in his forties in good health. The sequencing sample was made of CD8+ T cells sorted from blood. The CDR3 region reads CGAGESDTQYF. The sequenced DNA: TGTGGGGCTGGGGAGTCAGATACGCAGTATTTT.